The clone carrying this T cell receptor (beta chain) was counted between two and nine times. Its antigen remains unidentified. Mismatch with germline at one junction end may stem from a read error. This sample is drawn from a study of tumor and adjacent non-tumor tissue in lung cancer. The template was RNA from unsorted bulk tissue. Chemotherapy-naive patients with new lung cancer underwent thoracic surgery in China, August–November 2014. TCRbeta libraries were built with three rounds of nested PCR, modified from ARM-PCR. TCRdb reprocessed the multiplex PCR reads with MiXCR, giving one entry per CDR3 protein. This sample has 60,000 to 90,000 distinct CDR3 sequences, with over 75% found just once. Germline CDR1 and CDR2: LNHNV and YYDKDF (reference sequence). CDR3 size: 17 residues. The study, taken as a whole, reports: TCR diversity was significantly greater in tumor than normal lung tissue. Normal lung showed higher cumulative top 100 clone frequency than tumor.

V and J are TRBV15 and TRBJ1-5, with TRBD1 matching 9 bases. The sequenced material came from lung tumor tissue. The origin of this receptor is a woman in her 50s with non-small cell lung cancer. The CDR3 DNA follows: TGTGCCACCAGAAGAGAGGCAGCGGGACAGGGTTTTCAGCCCCAGCATTTT. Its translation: CATRREAAGQGFQPQHF.